The 24 T cell receptor beta chains below come from one sample, sequenced in a study of blood T cell repertoires in COVID-19. Clones were sequenced by immunoSEQ multiplex PCR, and TCRdb holds only the in-frame ones, with some missing. Among about 27,000 clones, approximately 64% were seen once, and the ten largest hold 6% to 8%. The sample comprised peripheral blood. The origin of the receptors is a man in his sixties with active or convalescent COVID-19.

This clone was counted once. This chain connects TRBV5-1 to TRBJ1-2, with 11 nucleotides matching TRBD1. CDR1 SGHRS and CDR2 YFSETQ come from the germline V gene. The CDR3 has 19 residues. Germline trimming cut 4 bases from V and 2 bases from J; bases unmatched to any gene: 16. The DNA for the CDR3 is TGCGCCAGCAGCCGAGTCGGAATAACTTGGGACAGGGGGAACTATGGCTACACCTTC. This encodes CASSRVGITWDRGNYGYTF.

This clone appeared a few times. The chain joins TRBV9 to TRBJ2-7; D is ambiguous. Trimming pared 1 base from V and 3 bases from J, leaving 8 bases between. The CDR3 length is 13 residues. The V gene's germline CDR1 is SGDLS and CDR2 YYNGEE. The CDR3 spells CASSVNGFYEQYF. The CDR3 DNA is TGTGCCAGCAGCGTAAATGGCTTCTACGAGCAGTACTTC.

This chain connects TRBV7-8 to TRBJ2-1, with 8 bases fitting TRBD2. This CDR3 is 15 amino acids long. With V trimmed by 5 bases and J by 1 base, 4 bases remained unmatched. CDR1 is SGHVS, CDR2 FQNEAQ, per germline. The CDR3: CASSHSSGSYNEQFF. CDR3 nucleotides: TGTGCCAGCAGCCATTCTAGCGGGTCCTACAATGAGCAGTTCTTC.

The V gene is TRBV25-1, the J gene TRBJ2-1; 8 nucleotides line up with TRBD2. The ends lost 6 bases at V and 5 bases at J; junction bases unmatched: 6. The CDR3 is made up of 14 amino acids. Germline CDR1 MGHDK, CDR2 SYGVNS. Written as DNA, the CDR3 is TGTGCCAGCAGGAAAGCGGGAGCGGACAATGAGCAGTTCTTC. This gives the protein CASRKAGADNEQFF.

The chain carries TRBV7-9 and TRBJ2-7, with a weak D call TRBD1 (6 bases). Germline V gene sequence: CDR1 SEHNR, CDR2 FQNEAQ (reference sequence). The V gene lost 5 bases and the J gene lost 0 bases, with 17 bases spanning the gap. This CDR3 contains 16 residues. CDR3 DNA sequence: TGTGCCAGCAGCCGCAGAGGGGGAGCTACCTCCTACGAGCAGTACTTC. Amino acid sequence: CASSRRGGATSYEQYF.

The V call is TRBV5-4, the J call TRBJ1-1; weak D call: TRBD1 (6 bases). V was pared by 2 bases and J by 5 bases, with 13 bases between. This CDR3 contains 14 residues. Germline V gene sequence: CDR1 SGHNT, CDR2 YYREEE (reference sequence). For the CDR3, the DNA is TGTGCCAGCAGCTTAGGGGGAGTAGGTACTGAAGCTTTCTTT. Translating it yields CASSLGGVGTEAFF.

The chain links TRBV19 to TRBJ2-1; 10 nucleotides agree with TRBD2. V lost 9 bases to trimming and J lost 7 bases; unmatched junction nucleotides: 12. Per germline, CDR1 LNHDA and CDR2 SQIVND (reference sequence). This CDR3 spans 15 amino acids. The CDR3 loop is CASTGRTSGANEQFF. In nucleotides, the CDR3 is TGTGCCAGCACTGGACGAACTAGCGGGGCAAATGAGCAGTTCTTC. Filled out from reference TRBV19 and TRBJ2-1, the complete variable domain reads DGGITQSPKYLFRKEGQNVTLSCEQNLNHDAMYWYRQDPGQGLRLIYYSQIVNDFQKGDIAEGYSVSREKKESFPLTVTSAQKNPTAFYLCASTGRTSGANEQFFGPGTRLTVL.

The V and J genes are TRBV6-4 and TRBJ1-5; tentative D call: TRBD1 (6 bases). Per germline, CDR1 MRHNA and CDR2 SNTAGT. CDR3 length: 13 amino acids. The V and J ends lost 3 bases and 3 bases respectively, with 6 bases between them. CDR3 DNA sequence: TGTGCCAGCAGTGAGGGGGCCAATCAGCCCCAGCATTTT. It specifies CASSEGANQPQHF.

Within the sample, this clone is medium-sized (0.01 to 0.1%). The V call is TRBV6-1, the J call TRBJ1-5; 8 bases agree with TRBD1. CDR1 is MNHNS, CDR2 SASEGT, per germline. V dropped 1 base and J dropped 1; count of bases not matched to a gene: 12. The CDR3 extends over 19 amino acids. The CDR3 loop reads CASSEGVGQGARSNQPQHF. CDR3 in DNA: TGTGCCAGCAGTGAAGGCGTGGGGCAGGGGGCGAGGAGCAATCAGCCCCAGCATTTT.

This chain links TRBV5-1 with TRBJ2-7; 9 nucleotides line up with TRBD1. This CDR3 has 15 residues. J gave up 5 bases and V 3 bases, and 9 bases lay outside the gene matches. From germline, CDR1 is SGHRS and CDR2 YFSETQ. CDR3 amino acids: CASSSNRQGGNEQYF. The CDR3 nucleotides are TGCGCCAGCAGCTCTAACCGACAGGGGGGCAACGAGCAGTACTTC.

This rearrangement joins TRBV5-1 to TRBJ1-1; weak D call: TRBD1 (5 bases). The CDR3 runs 13 residues. Germline V gene data show CDR1 as SGHRS and CDR2 as YFSETQ. V was cut by 5 bases and J by 1 base, with 9 bases left in between. The DNA of the CDR3 is TGCGCCAGCAGGGACCAGGGGAACACTGAAGCTTTCTTT. Translation: CASRDQGNTEAFF.

This clone was counted once. This sequence joins TRBV11-2 and TRBJ2-2, with D uncertain. CDR3 length: 15 residues. The germline V and J ends were trimmed by 4 bases and 3 bases, with 12 bases remaining between them. Germline lookup yields CDR1 SGHAT and CDR2 FQNNGV. The DNA for the CDR3 is TGTGCCAGCAGCTCAGCTACTACGTACACCGGGGAGCTGTTTTTT. It is translated as CASSSATTYTGELFF.

The chain carries TRBV10-3 and TRBJ1-4; 10 bases align to TRBD1. The V segment lost 3 bases and the J segment 8 bases; nucleotides outside the gene matches: 15. CDR3 size: 18 residues. Germline CDR1 is ENHRY and CDR2 is SYGVKD. The CDR3 protein is CAISDHQGLGQGMEKLFF. The CDR3 region has the DNA TGTGCCATCAGTGACCACCAAGGGCTGGGACAGGGGATGGAAAAACTGTTTTTT.

The V call is TRBV6-5, the J call TRBJ2-5, with 10 bases lining up with TRBD2. J lost 1 base, V lost 1 base, and 3 bases had no gene match. Germline V gives CDR1 MNHEY, CDR2 SVGAGI. CDR3 length: 16 residues. The CDR3 region is CASSYFLAGAQETQYF. The CDR3 nucleotides are TGTGCCAGCAGTTACTTTCTAGCGGGGGCCCAAGAGACCCAGTACTTC.

This chain joins TRBV11-3 and TRBJ1-1; weak D call: TRBD1 (6 bases). The CDR3 runs to 15 residues. Per germline, CDR1 SGHNT and CDR2 YENEEA. V lost 2 bases to trimming and J lost 0 bases, with 10 bases between them. This CDR3 is CASSLRDIMNTEAFF. Written as DNA, the CDR3 is TGTGCCAGCAGCTTACGGGACATTATGAACACTGAAGCTTTCTTT.

The rearrangement joins TRBV9 to TRBJ1-2, with D perhaps TRBD1 (6 bases). V lost 0 bases to trimming and J lost 8 bases, with 20 bases between them. Germline V gene data show CDR1 as SGDLS and CDR2 as YYNGEE. CDR3 length: 16 amino acids. CDR3 nucleotide sequence: TGTGCCAGCAGCGTAGCTTCCACAGGGCACGTAGAGGGCTACACCTTC. Protein product: CASSVASTGHVEGYTF.

The rearrangement links TRBV7-9 to TRBJ1-2; possible D gene TRBD1, 5 bases. CDR3 length equals 13 residues. The V gene's germline CDR1 is SEHNR and CDR2 FQNEAQ (reference sequence). V gave up 1 base and J gave up 8 bases, with 11 bases separating them. The CDR3 DNA is TGTGCCAGCAGCTTAGACGGGGGTATAGGCTACACCTTC. This sequence encodes CASSLDGGIGYTF.

V gene TRBV27 combines with J gene TRBJ1-2; 8 positions match TRBD1. CDR3 length: 15 amino acids. J lost 2 bases, V lost 5 bases, and 7 bases had no gene match. CDR1 is MNHEY, CDR2 SMNVEV, per germline (reference sequence). CDR3 sequence reads: CASSPWTGQNYGYTF. In nucleotides, the CDR3 is TGTGCCAGCAGTCCCTGGACAGGGCAGAACTATGGCTACACCTTC.

The chain has TRBV7-9 and TRBJ2-7; D ambiguous. This CDR3 region has 15 residues. Germline values: CDR1 SEHNR, CDR2 FQNEAQ (reference sequence). The V end was cut by 6 bases, the J end by 1 base, with 16 bases between. DNA of the CDR3: TGTGCCAGCAGATCCTCGTACCGAGGTTCCTACGAGCAGTACTTC. It codes for CASRSSYRGSYEQYF.

This clone has a handful of counts. The J gene is TRBJ1-4, the V gene TRBV5-6, with 8 bases fitting TRBD1. This CDR3 has 15 residues. V dropped 4 bases and J dropped 7; count of bases not matched to a gene: 9. Germline V gene lookup returns CDR1 SGHDT and CDR2 YYEEEE. In DNA form, the CDR3 reads TGTGCCAGCAGCAGGGGACAGGCAAATCTTGAAAAACTGTTTTTT. Translated: CASSRGQANLEKLFF.

This clone was seen once. V is TRBV15 and J is TRBJ1-1, with D uncertain. With 0 bases removed from V and 0 bases from J, the gap between germline ends came to 8 bases. Germline V lookup: CDR1 LNHNV, CDR2 YYDKDF (reference sequence). CDR3 size: 15 residues. CDR3 sequence reads: CATSRDPGMNTEAFF. The CDR3 DNA sequence: TGTGCCACCAGCAGAGATCCAGGAATGAACACTGAAGCTTTCTTT.

The chain couples TRBV9 to TRBJ1-2; 9 nucleotides line up with TRBD1. V lost 3 bases and J lost 2; bases outside the gene matches: 8. The CDR3 has 16 residues. Germline CDR1 is SGDLS and CDR2 is YYNGEE. CDR3 nucleotides: TGTGCCAGCAGCGAGGGTTTAGGACAGGGGAACTATGGCTACACCTTC. Protein: CASSEGLGQGNYGYTF.

The chain has TRBV30 and TRBJ1-2; a weak D match, TRBD1 (6 bases). V lost 5 bases, J lost 13 bases, and 17 bases lay in between. CDR1 is GTSNPN and CDR2 is SVGIG in the germline V gene (reference sequence). The CDR3 runs 11 residues. The chain's CDR3 is CAWATQQGRTF. For the CDR3, the DNA is TGTGCCTGGGCGACCCAACAGGGCCGCACCTTC.

The table lists this clone with a few counts. The chain is built from TRBV4-1 and TRBJ1-1; a weak D match, TRBD1 (6 bases). CDR1 is MGHRA, CDR2 YSYEKL, per germline. The CDR3 covers 15 residues. Trimming removed 4 bases at V and 7 bases at J, with 19 bases between. In DNA, the CDR3 is TGCGCCAGCAGCCCTCAAGGGTACAGGGCTAATGAAGCTTTCTTT. Its translation is CASSPQGYRANEAFF.